By frequency in the sample, the clone carrying this T cell receptor (beta chain) is medium-sized. The germline V gene has CDR1 MDHEN and CDR2 SYDVKM. CDR3 length: 16 amino acids. Trimming cost V 2 bases and J 1 base; bases outside gene matches: 3. These data belong to a study of immune heterogeneity within non-small cell lung tumors. Multiplex PCR employing 32 V and 13 J primers generated amplicons of the TCR beta CDR3. MiXCR, run by TCRdb on the multiplex PCR reads, gives a single entry per CDR3 protein. The data show 9,400 or so distinct CDR3 sequences, roughly a third seen once. For each sample, template was about 600 ng of bulk tumor genomic DNA. Every primary tumor yielded several biopsies, spaced far apart, that were taken during surgery. Those enrolled were patients newly diagnosed with untreated non-small cell lung cancer and undergoing curative surgery.

This clonotype was obtained from a man aged 60 to 69 with non-small cell lung cancer. Source material: lung tumor tissue. The chain recombines TRBV28 with TRBJ1-2; 11 nucleotides agree with TRBD1. CDR3 sequence reads: CASSLPGTGGNYGYTF. CDR3 nucleotide sequence: TGTGCCAGCAGTTTACCCGGGACAGGGGGTAACTATGGCTACACCTTC.